This TCR beta chain was retrieved from a study of CD8+CD57+ T cells in acquired aplastic anemia. Study at large: DNA per sorted CD4+ or CD8+ sample ranged about 0.2 to 30 ug, averaging 3.2 ug. General observations from the study: No significant difference in CD8+ Simpson's diversity was found between patients and controls. Patients and controls had in common approximately 30 CD8+ CDR3 sequences.

For CDR3 and TCR beta VDJ profiling, genomic DNA was the template used. TCRdb called the reads again in MiXCR, with one record for every CDR3 protein. Among hundreds of thousands of distinct CDR3 sequences, more than 25% were seen once, and the ten largest hold approximately 0.82%. Patients chosen for sequencing had shown CD8+CD57+ cell expansion by flow cytometry. Acquired aplastic anemia of severe grade affected all patients. In the case of this clonotype: What it recognizes is unknown. This sequence may be a read error, since a much larger clone differs from it by one base.

The CDR3 totals 12 residues. The germline gives CDR1 SGHAT, CDR2 FQNNGV. The sample taken for sequencing was sorted CD4+, CD8+, or CD8+CD57+ T cells (not recorded which) from PBMCs. This rearrangement joins TRBV11-2 to TRBJ1-6, with 8 bases aligning to TRBD1. This receptor was identified in a human donor with aplastic anemia. The CDR3 bases are TGTGCCAGCACAGGGGGCGATTCACCCCTCTACTTT. Translation: CASTGGDSPLYF.